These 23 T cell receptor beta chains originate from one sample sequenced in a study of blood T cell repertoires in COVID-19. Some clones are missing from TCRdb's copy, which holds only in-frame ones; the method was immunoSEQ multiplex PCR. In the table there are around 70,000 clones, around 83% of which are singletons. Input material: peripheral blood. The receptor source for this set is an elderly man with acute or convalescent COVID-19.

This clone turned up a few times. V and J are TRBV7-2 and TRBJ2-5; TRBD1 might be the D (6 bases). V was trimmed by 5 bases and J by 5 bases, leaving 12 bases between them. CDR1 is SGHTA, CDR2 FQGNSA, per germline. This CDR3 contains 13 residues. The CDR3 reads CASSVDRRETQYF. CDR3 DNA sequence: TGTGCCAGCAGCGTAGACAGGCGGGAGACCCAGTACTTC.

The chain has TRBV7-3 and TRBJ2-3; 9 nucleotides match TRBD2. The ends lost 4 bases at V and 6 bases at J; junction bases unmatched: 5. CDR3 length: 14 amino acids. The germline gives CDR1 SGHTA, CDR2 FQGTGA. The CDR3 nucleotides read TGTGCCAGCAGCTCCGGGACTAGCAGCGATACGCAGTATTTT. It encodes CASSSGTSSDTQYF.

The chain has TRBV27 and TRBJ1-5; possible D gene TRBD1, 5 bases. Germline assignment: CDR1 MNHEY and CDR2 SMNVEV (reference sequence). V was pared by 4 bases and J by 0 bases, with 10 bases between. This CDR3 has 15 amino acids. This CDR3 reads CASSSRQISNQPQHF. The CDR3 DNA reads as TGTGCCAGCAGTTCCCGACAGATTAGCAATCAGCCCCAGCATTTT.

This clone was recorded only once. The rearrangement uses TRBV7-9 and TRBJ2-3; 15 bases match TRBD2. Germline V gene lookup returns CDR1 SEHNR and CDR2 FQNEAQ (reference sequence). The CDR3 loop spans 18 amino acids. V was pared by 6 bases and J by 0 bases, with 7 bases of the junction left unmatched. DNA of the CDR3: TGTGCCAGCAGGCCTGGACTAGCGGGGGGGCCTAGCACAGATACGCAGTATTTT. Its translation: CASRPGLAGGPSTDTQYF.

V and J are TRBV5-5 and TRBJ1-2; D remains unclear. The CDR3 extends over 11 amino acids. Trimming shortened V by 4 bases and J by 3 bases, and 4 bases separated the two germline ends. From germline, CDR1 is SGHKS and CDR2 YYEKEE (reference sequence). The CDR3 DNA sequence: TGTGCCAGCAGCCGGGACTATGGCTACACCTTC. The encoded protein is CASSRDYGYTF.

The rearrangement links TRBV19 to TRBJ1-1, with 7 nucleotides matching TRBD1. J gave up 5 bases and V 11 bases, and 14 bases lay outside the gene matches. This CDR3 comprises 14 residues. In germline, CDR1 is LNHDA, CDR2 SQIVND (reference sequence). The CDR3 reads CASVRRQGETEAFF. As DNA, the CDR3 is TGTGCCTCAGTACGTCGGCAGGGGGAAACTGAAGCTTTCTTT.

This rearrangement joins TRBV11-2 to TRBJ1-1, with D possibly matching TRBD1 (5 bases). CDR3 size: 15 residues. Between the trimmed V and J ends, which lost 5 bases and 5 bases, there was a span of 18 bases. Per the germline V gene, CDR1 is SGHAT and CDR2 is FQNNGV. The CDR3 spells CASSIARGGDTEAFF. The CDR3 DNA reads TGTGCCAGCAGCATCGCCCGGGGGGGGGATACTGAAGCTTTCTTT.

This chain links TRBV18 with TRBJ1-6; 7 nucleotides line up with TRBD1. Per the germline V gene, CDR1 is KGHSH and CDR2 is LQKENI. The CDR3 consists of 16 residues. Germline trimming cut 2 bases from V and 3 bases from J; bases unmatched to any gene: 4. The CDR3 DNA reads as TGTGCCAGCTCACCAAGGGGGCCAGACTATAATTCACCCCTCCACTTT. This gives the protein CASSPRGPDYNSPLHF.

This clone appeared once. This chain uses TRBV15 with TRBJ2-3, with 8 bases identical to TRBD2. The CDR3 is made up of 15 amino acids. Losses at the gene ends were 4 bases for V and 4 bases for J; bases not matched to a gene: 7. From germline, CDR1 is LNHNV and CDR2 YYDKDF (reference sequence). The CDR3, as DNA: TGTGCCACCAGCACCCAGCGGGAGTTATCAGATACGCAGTATTTT. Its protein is CATSTQRELSDTQYF.

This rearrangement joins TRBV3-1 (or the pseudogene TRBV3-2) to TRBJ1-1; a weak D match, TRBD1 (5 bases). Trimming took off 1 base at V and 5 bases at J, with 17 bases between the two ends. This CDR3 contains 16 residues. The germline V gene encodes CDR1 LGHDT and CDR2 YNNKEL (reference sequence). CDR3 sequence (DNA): TGTGCCAGCAGCCAAGGTTGGACGGCAGGGAAGACTGAAGCTTTCTTT. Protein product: CASSQGWTAGKTEAFF.

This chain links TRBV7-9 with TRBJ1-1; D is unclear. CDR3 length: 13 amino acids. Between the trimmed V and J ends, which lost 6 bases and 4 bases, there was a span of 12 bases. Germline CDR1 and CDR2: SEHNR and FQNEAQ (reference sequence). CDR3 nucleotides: TGTGCCAGCAGTATCTTCCCCTCCACTGAAGCTTTCTTT. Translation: CASSIFPSTEAFF.

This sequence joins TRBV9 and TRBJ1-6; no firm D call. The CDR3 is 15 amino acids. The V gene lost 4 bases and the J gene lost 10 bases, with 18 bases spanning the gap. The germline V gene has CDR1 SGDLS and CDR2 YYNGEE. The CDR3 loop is CASSPTMTEESPLHF. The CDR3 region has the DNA TGTGCCAGCAGCCCGACAATGACGGAAGAATCACCCCTCCACTTT.

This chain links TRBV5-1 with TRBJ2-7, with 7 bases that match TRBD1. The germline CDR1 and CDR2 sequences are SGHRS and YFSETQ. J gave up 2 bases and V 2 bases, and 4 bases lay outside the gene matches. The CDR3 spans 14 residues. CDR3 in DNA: TGCGCCAGCAGCTTCACAGGGGCCCCCTACGAGCAGTACTTC. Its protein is CASSFTGAPYEQYF. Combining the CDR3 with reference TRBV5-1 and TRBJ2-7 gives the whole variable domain KAGVTQTPRYLIKTRGQQVTLSCSPISGHRSVSWYQQTPGQGLQFLFEYFSETQRNKGNFPGRFSGRQFSNSRSEMNVSTLELGDSALYLCASSFTGAPYEQYFGPGTRLTVT.

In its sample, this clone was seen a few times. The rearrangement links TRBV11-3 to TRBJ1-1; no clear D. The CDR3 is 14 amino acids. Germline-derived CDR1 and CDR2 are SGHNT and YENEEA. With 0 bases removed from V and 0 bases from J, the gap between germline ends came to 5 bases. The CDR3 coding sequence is TGTGCCAGCAGCTTAGACAGGTTGAACACTGAAGCTTTCTTT. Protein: CASSLDRLNTEAFF.

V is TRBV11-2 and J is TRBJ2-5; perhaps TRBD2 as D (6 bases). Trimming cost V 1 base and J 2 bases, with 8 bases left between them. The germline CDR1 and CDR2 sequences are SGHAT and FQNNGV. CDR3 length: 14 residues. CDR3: CASSLVEGQETQYF. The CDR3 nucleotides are TGTGCCAGCAGCTTAGTGGAGGGACAAGAGACCCAGTACTTC.

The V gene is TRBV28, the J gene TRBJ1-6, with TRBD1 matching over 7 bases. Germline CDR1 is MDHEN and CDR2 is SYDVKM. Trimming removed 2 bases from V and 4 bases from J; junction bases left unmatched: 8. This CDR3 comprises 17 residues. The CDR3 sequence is CASSLPGSTGYNSPLHF. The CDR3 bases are TGTGCCAGCAGTTTACCCGGTTCGACAGGGTATAATTCACCCCTCCACTTT.

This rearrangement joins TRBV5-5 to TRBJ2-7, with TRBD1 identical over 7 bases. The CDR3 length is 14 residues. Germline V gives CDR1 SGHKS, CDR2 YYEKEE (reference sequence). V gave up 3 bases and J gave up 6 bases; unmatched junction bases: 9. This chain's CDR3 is CASSSPSGGIEQYF. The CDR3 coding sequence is TGTGCCAGCAGCTCCCCCTCAGGGGGTATCGAGCAGTACTTC.

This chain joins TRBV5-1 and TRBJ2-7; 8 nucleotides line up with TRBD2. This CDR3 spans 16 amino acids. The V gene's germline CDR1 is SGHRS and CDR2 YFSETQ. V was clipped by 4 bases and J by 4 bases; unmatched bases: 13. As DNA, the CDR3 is TGCGCCAGCAGCCCGGGGGGTAGCGGGACTTCTTACGAGCAGTACTTC. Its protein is CASSPGGSGTSYEQYF.

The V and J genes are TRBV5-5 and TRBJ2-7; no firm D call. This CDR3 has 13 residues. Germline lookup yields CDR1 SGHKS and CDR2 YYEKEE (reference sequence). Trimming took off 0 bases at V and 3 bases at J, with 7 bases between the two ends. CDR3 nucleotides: TGTGCCAGCAGCTTGGCCACTTACTACGAGCAGTACTTC. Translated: CASSLATYYEQYF.

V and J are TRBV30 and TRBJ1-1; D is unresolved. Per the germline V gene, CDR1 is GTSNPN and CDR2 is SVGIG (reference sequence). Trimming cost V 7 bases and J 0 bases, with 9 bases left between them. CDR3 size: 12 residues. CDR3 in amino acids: CASTGMNTEAFF. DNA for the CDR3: TGTGCCTCCACGGGAATGAACACTGAAGCTTTCTTT.

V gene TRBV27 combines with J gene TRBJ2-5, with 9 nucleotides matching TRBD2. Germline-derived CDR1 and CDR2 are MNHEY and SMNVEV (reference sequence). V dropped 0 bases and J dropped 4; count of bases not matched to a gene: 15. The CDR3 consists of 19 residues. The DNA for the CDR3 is TGTGCCAGCAGTTTATCTGTTGGTCGGGCTAGCGGGACTAGAGAGACCCAGTACTTC. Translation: CASSLSVGRASGTRETQYF.

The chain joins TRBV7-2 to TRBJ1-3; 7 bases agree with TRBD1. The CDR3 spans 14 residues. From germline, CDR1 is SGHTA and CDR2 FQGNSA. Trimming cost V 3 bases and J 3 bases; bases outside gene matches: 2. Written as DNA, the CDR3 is TGTGCCAGCAGCTTGGGACAGATTGGAAACACCATATATTTT. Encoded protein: CASSLGQIGNTIYF.

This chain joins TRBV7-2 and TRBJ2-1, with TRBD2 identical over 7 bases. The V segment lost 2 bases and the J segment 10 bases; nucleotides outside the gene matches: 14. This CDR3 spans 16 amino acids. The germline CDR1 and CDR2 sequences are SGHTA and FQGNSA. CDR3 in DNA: TGTGCCAGCAGCTTAATTCCCTTGGGGGGGATGGGGGAGCAGTTCTTC. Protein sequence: CASSLIPLGGMGEQFF. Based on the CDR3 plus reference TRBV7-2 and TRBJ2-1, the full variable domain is GAGVSQSPSNKVTEKGKDVELRCDPISGHTALYWYRQSLGQGLEFLIYFQGNSAPDKSGLPSDRFSAERTGGSVSTLTIQRTQQEDSAVYLCASSLIPLGGMGEQFFGPGTRLTVL.